Listed below are T cell receptor beta chains from one sample, sequenced in a study of immune cell composition in non-small cell lung cancer. Libraries were prepared by immunoSEQ multiplex PCR; TCRdb keeps only in-frame clonotypes and omits some of them. Of thousands of clones in the sample, over 80% are singletons; the top ten hold about 38%. The sample comprised lung tumor tissue. These receptors came from a human donor with non-small cell lung cancer. The conserved cysteine and the conserved F or W are not part of the CDR3 here. Fields, in order: V gene, CDR3 length, J gene, CDR3 protein.

TRBV30,10,TRBJ1-5,AWSAQNQPQH
TRBV11-2,12,TRBJ2-1,ASSFGGRGDEQF
TRBV7-6,10,TRBJ1-4,ASSGGAEKLF
TRBV27,13,TRBJ2-1,ASSRTGGFLNEQF
TRBV4-2,12,TRBJ1-2,ASSLGDTFYGYT
TRBV4-1,15,TRBJ2-3,ASSRNPGLAGVDTQY
TRBV2,14,TRBJ2-1,ASRVKTSGAYNEQF
TRBV7-8,14,TRBJ1-4,ASSLYFGDRAEKLF
TRBV6-5,12,TRBJ1-1,ASSSGRPNTEAF
TRBV2,12,TRBJ1-3,ASSPRDSGNTIY
TRBV5-1,15,TRBJ2-3,ASSLTGTSGNTDTQY
TRBV28,14,TRBJ2-7,ASTTITGGSSYEQY
TRBV6-5,12,TRBJ2-7,AAWTSGRAYEQY
TRBV10-3,9,TRBJ2-1,ASGRGNEQF
TRBV5-1,12,TRBJ2-7,ASSPSSGSYEQY
TRBV30,11,TRBJ1-5,AWGQGLNQPQH
TRBV28,12,TRBJ1-1,ASSFIQGPTEAF
TRBV10-2,13,TRBJ2-5,ASSEAGEELETQY
TRBV28,17,TRBJ2-6,ASAPFVLTVTSGANVLT
TRBV6-6,11,TRBJ2-1,ASSPTGDNEQF
TRBV7-9,10,TRBJ1-2,ASSSTGYGYT
TRBV11-3,12,TRBJ2-7,ASSHRDRGYEQY
TRBV19,13,TRBJ2-4,ASSMTPRGENIQY
TRBV7-8,12,TRBJ1-1,ASSPGTEYTEAF
TRBV18,11,TRBJ2-2,ASFTTGTGELF
TRBV5-1,14,TRBJ2-1,ASSDLEGITVYEQF